This is a list of T cell receptor beta chains from one sample in a study of T-cell reconstitution after alpha-beta-depleted transplantation in children. TCRdb processed the PCR reads anew with MiXCR; each CDR3 protein has one entry. The repertoire holds 200,000 to 250,000 distinct CDR3 sequences, with around 9.5% as singletons. The sample consisted of PBMCs from the stem cell graft donor, taken from the stem cell graft. These receptors all stem from a human donor who donated a stem cell graft to a child with acute lymphoblastic leukemia. The CDR3 runs from the conserved cysteine through the conserved F or W. A D gene is named only where the DNA matches it firmly. Part of the rows lack a size; the others show once, few, many or a class for expanded clones.

cdr3_nt cdr3_aa clone_size j_call d_call v_call
TGCGCCAGCAGCTTGGTTTCGGCGGGAGGGCAGACCCAGTACTTC CASSLVSAGGQTQYF . TRBJ2-5 TRBD2 TRBV5-1
TGCAGTGCTAGACCGGCGCGGGGGGAGTTAGGAGATACGCAGTATTTT CSARPARGELGDTQYF . TRBJ2-3 TRBD2 TRBV20-1
TGTGCCAGCAGTGACGCCAGCAGGGGAAGCACAGATACGCAGTATTTT CASSDASRGSTDTQYF many TRBJ2-3 . TRBV6-1
TGTGCCACCAGCAGAAGCCTGGCCGGGAATGAGCAGTTCTTC CATSRSLAGNEQFF many TRBJ2-1 . TRBV15
TGTGCCAGCAGCTTAACAACCTATGGCTACACCTTC CASSLTTYGYTF many TRBJ1-2 . TRBV7-2
TGCGCCAGCAGCCCCAGAGGGGGGCCCACTGAAGCTTTCTTT CASSPRGGPTEAFF . TRBJ1-1 . TRBV5-1
TGTGCCAGCAGCTACGAGGCGAACACTGAAGCTTTCTTT CASSYEANTEAFF many TRBJ1-1 . TRBV7-9
TGTGCCAGCAGTTTAGAACAGGGGGTCACAGATACGCAGTATTTT CASSLEQGVTDTQYF . TRBJ2-3 TRBD1 TRBV12-3/TRBV12-4
TGCGCCAGCAGCTGGGGGACAGGCTCCAGCTCCTACAATGAGCAGTTCTTC CASSWGTGSSSYNEQFF many TRBJ2-1 TRBD1 TRBV5-1
TGTGCCAGCAGCTTAGCCGGGGCTTCTATGCCGACCGGGGAGCTGTTTTTT CASSLAGASMPTGELFF . TRBJ2-2 . TRBV11-2
TGTGCCAGCAGTTTACTCGGGCAGGGGGTTTTTGAGCAGTACTTC CASSLLGQGVFEQYF . TRBJ2-7 TRBD1 TRBV27
TGTGCCAGCAGCTACGGGGATTTTAGCAATCAGCCCCAGCATTTT CASSYGDFSNQPQHF . TRBJ1-5 . TRBV7-9
TGTGCCAGCAGCTGGGGGAATAGTGATAGCAATCAGCCCCAGCATTTT CASSWGNSDSNQPQHF few TRBJ1-5 . TRBV7-9
TGCAGCGTTCTCTTCCCAGATACGCAGTATTTT CSVLFPDTQYF . TRBJ2-3 . TRBV29-1
TGTGCCAGCACCTTCGGACAGGGAACCTACAATGAGCAGTTCTTC CASTFGQGTYNEQFF few TRBJ2-1 TRBD1 TRBV7-6
TGTGCCAGCAGCTCCGACAGGGGGTCCGGTATAGAGGCTGAAGCTTTCTTT CASSSDRGSGIEAEAFF . TRBJ1-1 TRBD1 TRBV12-3/TRBV12-4
TGTGCCAGCAGTGGGAGGTGGAACACTGAAGCTTTCTTT CASSGRWNTEAFF . TRBJ1-1 . TRBV6-1